This TCR beta chain is drawn from a study of T cell repertoires in aging, cancer and after chemotherapy. Background on the study: Patients with chronic lymphocytic leukemia were sampled before and after fludarabine- or bendamustine-based chemotherapy. Notes on the study in general: Hematological cancer patients had lymphoid organ infiltration that may impair thymic emigration or T cell expansion.

By share of the sample, this clonotype is medium-sized. Its antigen remains unidentified. The template was genomic DNA from peripheral blood, not RNA. TRB rearrangements spanning V, D and J were amplified using mixed TRB-A/B primers. TCRdb reprocessed the multiplex PCR reads via MiXCR and lists one record per CDR3 protein. This sample carries roughly 6,000 distinct CDR3 sequences, around a fifth of them seen once, and the ten largest clones take roughly 2.8%. This CDR3 contains 14 residues. The V gene's germline CDR1 is SGHAT and CDR2 FQDESV (reference sequence). V was cut by 0 bases and J by 4 bases, with 7 bases left in between.

Source material: blood. The chain combines TRBV11-1 with TRBJ2-1; D unclear. The clonotype originates from a human donor with a blood cancer. The CDR3 bases are TGTGCCAGCAGCTTAGCCCAGGTGTACAATGAGCAGTTCTTC. This gives the protein CASSLAQVYNEQFF.